The next 4 T cell receptor beta chains were all read from a single sample in a study of blood T cell repertoires in COVID-19. Assay used: immunoSEQ multiplex PCR; TCRdb lists only in-frame clones, some missing. Of 150,000 to 200,000 clones listed, roughly 84% are singletons. The specimen was PBMCs or T cells enriched from blood (not recorded which). The receptor set was obtained from a woman aged 25 to 39 who had been exposed to COVID-19.

The chain carries TRBV7-9 and TRBJ1-2, with TRBD1 matching over 7 bases. Unmatched junction bases numbered 14, after V lost 7 bases and J lost 3 bases. CDR1 is SEHNR, CDR2 FQNEAQ, per germline (reference sequence). The length of the CDR3 is 16 residues. The chain's CDR3 is CASILWSSGTDYGYTF. CDR3 nucleotides: TGTGCCAGCATCCTGTGGTCTTCCGGGACAGACTATGGCTACACCTTC.

This chain uses TRBV7-2 with TRBJ1-2; D gene ambiguous. Germline assignment: CDR1 SGHTA and CDR2 FQGNSA. Trimming pared 5 bases from V and 2 bases from J, leaving 15 bases between. The length of the CDR3 is 15 residues. The CDR3 reads CASSDFAGDNYGYTF. The CDR3 coding sequence is TGTGCCAGCAGCGACTTCGCGGGAGACAACTATGGCTACACCTTC. Variable domain in full (rest from reference TRBV7-2 and TRBJ1-2): GAGVSQSPSNKVTEKGKDVELRCDPISGHTALYWYRQSLGQGLEFLIYFQGNSAPDKSGLPSDRFSAERTGGSVSTLTIQRTQQEDSAVYLCASSDFAGDNYGYTFGSGTRLTVV.

The CDR3 DNA sequence: TGTGCCAGCAGTGAACGGTTCGGCAATCAGCCCCAGCATTTT. It translates to CASSERFGNQPQHF. This rearrangement joins TRBV2 to TRBJ1-5; no reliable D call. This CDR3 spans 14 amino acids. Germline V gene data show CDR1 as SNHLY and CDR2 as FYNNEI. Trimming took 2 bases from V and 2 from J, leaving 7 bases between them.

Concerning this clone itself: Other nucleotide sequences in the sample specify the same CDR3. The V call is TRBV27, the J call TRBJ1-6; D is perhaps TRBD1 (5 bases). This CDR3 has 14 residues. Deletions cut 4 bases from V and 6 bases from J, with 10 bases between. CDR1 is MNHEY and CDR2 is SMNVEV in the germline V gene (reference sequence). CDR3 nucleotides: TGTGCCAGCAGTTCCCAGGGAGGTAATTCACCCCTCCACTTT. Its protein product is CASSSQGGNSPLHF.